The rows below give T cell receptor beta chains drawn from one sample of a study of T cell repertoires in cytomegalovirus infection. TCRdb re-derived calls from the reads in MiXCR, one entry per CDR3 protein. The sample has 200,000 to 250,000 distinct CDR3 sequences, 22% seen once. What was sequenced was CD8+ T cells from PBMCs. Receptor source: a human donor in good health (CMV status not recorded). Some clones in this sample may be carry-over from other donors' samples. CDR3s include the opening cysteine and the closing phenylalanine or tryptophan. D genes are given only for firm matches. Expanded clones are given a class, and other clones once, few, many or no size at all.

V	J	D	size	DNA	CDR3
TRBV7-3	TRBJ2-2	TRBD2	many	TGTGCCAGCAGCCCCGCAGCGGGGGGAACCGGGGAGCTGTTTTTT	CASSPAAGGTGELFF
TRBV20-1	TRBJ2-1	.	many	TGCAGTGCTAGTCCTCTCTCAGGGCCAAACTACAATGAGCAGTTCTTC	CSASPLSGPNYNEQFF
TRBV6-2/TRBV6-3	TRBJ2-3	TRBD1	few	TGTGCCAGCAGTTACCGGACAGGGAATACAGATACGCAGTATTTT	CASSYRTGNTDTQYF
TRBV20-1	TRBJ2-1	TRBD2	.	TGCAGTGCTAGAGCAAGCGGGGGGAACTACAATGAGCAGTTCTTC	CSARASGGNYNEQFF
TRBV25-1	TRBJ2-7	.	.	TGTGCCAGCAGTGAGTGGAGCTCCTACGAGCAGTACTTC	CASSEWSSYEQYF
TRBV7-2	TRBJ2-7	.	.	TGTGCCAGCAGCTTAGGTGACTTTATATCCTACGAGCAGTACTTC	CASSLGDFISYEQYF
TRBV28	TRBJ2-5	.	few	TGTGCCAGCAGTTTAGAGGGAAAGACCCAGTACTTC	CASSLEGKTQYF
TRBV27	TRBJ1-1	.	.	TGTGCCAGCAGTTTTCAGGTCGCGGGGGCCAACACTGAAGCTTTCTTT	CASSFQVAGANTEAFF
TRBV5-4	TRBJ2-1	.	many	TGTGCCAGCAGCCCCGGGACTGGGACCTACAATGAGCAGTTCTTC	CASSPGTGTYNEQFF
TRBV14	TRBJ1-4	.	few	TGTGCCAGCAGCCAAGATCTGGGAGCAACTAATGAAAAACTGTTTTTT	CASSQDLGATNEKLFF
TRBV12-3/TRBV12-4	TRBJ2-5	.	.	TGTGCCAGCAGTTTGGGGGCCCAGTACTTC	CASSLGAQYF
TRBV12-3/TRBV12-4	TRBJ1-2	.	few	TGTGCCAGCAGTCTAGGGCCACATAACTATGGCTACACCTTC	CASSLGPHNYGYTF
TRBV12-3/TRBV12-4	TRBJ2-1	.	many	TGTGCCAGCAATTCCGGGAACTACAATGAGCAGTTCTTC	CASNSGNYNEQFF
TRBV2	TRBJ2-5	.	.	TGTGCCAGCAGTGATAGCGAGCAGACCCAGTACTTC	CASSDSEQTQYF
TRBV27	TRBJ1-6	.	few	TGTGCCAGCAGTTTATCTTCAAGGTCACCCCTCCACTTT	CASSLSSRSPLHF
TRBV7-2	TRBJ1-2	.	many	TGTGCCAGCAGACAGGACTCAAACTGGGGCTATGGCTACACCTTC	CASRQDSNWGYGYTF
TRBV12-3/TRBV12-4	TRBJ2-5	.	.	TGTGCCAGCAGTCCTGGGAGGGGGTACGAGACCCAGTACTTC	CASSPGRGYETQYF
TRBV5-4	TRBJ2-1	TRBD2	.	TGTGCCAGCAGCTCAACTAGCGGGGGGGCCCATGAGCAGTTCTTC	CASSSTSGGAHEQFF
TRBV28	TRBJ1-2	.	few	TGTGCCAGCACCATGGAGAGGGGTCCCTATGGCTACACCTTC	CASTMERGPYGYTF
TRBV28	TRBJ2-7	.	once	TGTGCCAGCGGGGGGCTTGGGGCCTCCTACGAGCAGTACTTC	CASGGLGASYEQYF
TRBV24-1	TRBJ2-5	.	many	TGTGCCACCAGTGATTTGTCGGGGTTCCAAGAGACCCAGTACTTC	CATSDLSGFQETQYF
TRBV19	TRBJ2-1	.	few	TGTGCCAGTAGACAGGATGGGAGCTCCTACAATGAGCAGTTCTTC	CASRQDGSSYNEQFF
TRBV2	TRBJ1-1	.	few	TGTGCCATCAAGGTCCTCACTGAAGCTTTCTTT	CAIKVLTEAFF
TRBV7-3	TRBJ2-2	TRBD2	.	TGTGCCAGCAGCGTTACCGGGACTAGCGGGAACGGGGAGCTGTTTTTT	CASSVTGTSGNGELFF
TRBV19	TRBJ1-1	TRBD1	.	TGTGCCAGTAGTTCCCAGGGGGGGGACCGGAACACTGAAGCTTTCTTT	CASSSQGGDRNTEAFF
TRBV7-9	TRBJ1-1	TRBD1	many	TGTGCCAGCAGCTTAGCCTGGGACAGGAACACTGAAGCTTTCTTT	CASSLAWDRNTEAFF
TRBV5-1	TRBJ2-5	.	few	TGCGCCAGCAGCGACGACCTTCAAGAGACCCAGTACTTC	CASSDDLQETQYF
TRBV4-1	TRBJ2-2	.	many	TGCGCCAGCAGCCAAGATCCGGGAACCGGGGAGCTGTTTTTT	CASSQDPGTGELFF
TRBV6-1	TRBJ2-3	TRBD2	.	TGTGCCAGCAGTTTGGGACTAGCGGGGATCACAGATACGCAGTATTTT	CASSLGLAGITDTQYF
TRBV20-1	TRBJ2-1	TRBD2	few	TGCAGTGCCGAGGCACTAGCGATTTGGGATGAGCAGTTCTTC	CSAEALAIWDEQFF
TRBV2	TRBJ2-2	TRBD1	.	TGTGCCAGCTCCCGAGGACAGGTTGGGACCGGGGAGCTGTTTTTT	CASSRGQVGTGELFF
TRBV4-1	TRBJ2-3	.	.	TGTGCCAGCAGCCATCCCGGACAGAAAGGCCTCAGCACAGATACGCAGTATTTT	CASSHPGQKGLSTDTQYF
TRBV20-1	TRBJ1-1	TRBD1	.	TGCAGTCAGAACAGGGGGGGGACTGATGCTTTCTTT	CSQNRGGTDAFF
TRBV12-3/TRBV12-4	TRBJ2-1	.	.	TGTGCCAGCGGGCTAGCCCCCGGGAATGAGCAGTTCTTC	CASGLAPGNEQFF
TRBV7-2	TRBJ2-5	.	many	TGTGCCAGCAGCTTAACGCAAGAGACCCAGTACTTC	CASSLTQETQYF
TRBV5-4	TRBJ2-7	TRBD1	few	TGTGCCAGCAGCTTGTCCGGGACAGGATCCTACGAGCAGTACTTC	CASSLSGTGSYEQYF
TRBV20-1	TRBJ2-1	TRBD2	.	TGCAGTGCTAGACAGAAGGGAAGCGGGGGGCGCAATGAGCAGTTCTTC	CSARQKGSGGRNEQFF
TRBV20-1	TRBJ2-7	.	few	TGCAGTGCTAACCCCCTCGACATGAACTACGAGCAGTACTTC	CSANPLDMNYEQYF
TRBV4-3	TRBJ1-2	.	.	TGCGCCAGCAGACAAGATCGAGTGGGTAACTATGGCTACACCTTC	CASRQDRVGNYGYTF
TRBV25-1	TRBJ1-1	.	.	TGTGCCAGCAGTGAATCAAACAGGATGAACACTGAAGCTTTCTTT	CASSESNRMNTEAFF
TRBV25-1	TRBJ1-1	.	.	TGTGCCAGCAGTGATCAGGGGATCAGTTACACTGAAGCTTTCTTT	CASSDQGISYTEAFF
TRBV4-1	TRBJ2-7	.	.	TGCGCCAGCAGCCAAGTGGAGATGGGGGAGGCCGAGCAGTACTTC	CASSQVEMGEAEQYF
TRBV5-1	TRBJ1-1	.	few	TGCGCCAGCAGCGCAAAAGGTCGGGGGCACGACACTGAAGCTTTCTTT	CASSAKGRGHDTEAFF
TRBV12-3/TRBV12-4	TRBJ1-5	.	many	TGTGCCAGCACCTTGGGGGGACCGGGTCAGCCCCAGCATTTT	CASTLGGPGQPQHF
TRBV9	TRBJ1-1	.	.	TGTGCCAGCAGCGTAACAGGGCAGACTGAAGCTTTCTTT	CASSVTGQTEAFF
TRBV7-8	TRBJ2-3	.	many	TGTGCCAGCAGCTTAGTGGGGGGGCGAAACACAGATACGCAGTATTTT	CASSLVGGRNTDTQYF
TRBV5-5	TRBJ1-6	.	.	TGTGCCAGCAGCTGGGCCTGGCGGGGAATAGAGAATTCACCCCTCCACTTT	CASSWAWRGIENSPLHF
TRBV7-9	TRBJ2-1	TRBD2	.	TGTGCCAGCAGCGAAGCGGGGGCGGGAACCTACAATGAGCAGTTCTTC	CASSEAGAGTYNEQFF